This T cell receptor (beta chain) was recorded in a study of CD8 T cells in ankylosing spondylitis (dated by TCRdb to the late 2010s). About the full investigation: The study profiled T cell receptor beta repertoires in healthy donors and ankylosing spondylitis patients to find disease-linked TCR variants. Peripheral blood was sampled, and synovial fluid was additionally collected from ankylosing spondylitis patients. The full study cohort was made up of about 25 ankylosing spondylitis patients and 108 healthy donors.

Germline trimming amounts to 1 base on V and 5 bases on J, with 9 as the count of junction bases outside the gene matches. The germline V gene supplies CDR1 SGHRS and CDR2 YFSETQ. The CDR3 spans 16 residues, from the cysteine through the phenylalanine. Only the CDR3 part of the read is kept: 48 bases, read in frame from the first base. General study outcomes and caveats: A TCR beta motif of several highly homologous amino acid variants appeared characteristic of blood from ankylosing spondylitis patients. Significant enrichment of the disease-linked clones was reported in matched synovial fluid samples from ankylosing spondylitis patients. The disease-linked clones showed a CD8+ phenotype and occurred at relatively low frequencies in peripheral blood. Some of the motif variants had been reported before in the synovial fluid and blood of reactive arthritis patients, a finding that suggests common disease-initiation mechanisms.

Comment on this clonotype: Which antigen it targets is not known. No base qualities exist here, and no much larger clone lies one base off it.

The listed sequencing device is Illumina HiSeq 2500. TCR beta libraries were prepared by quantitative 5'-RACE with molecular barcodes. The published analysis was carried out like this. A new computational method based on a probabilistic model of VDJ rearrangement was used to identify disease-linked TCR variants. TCRdb's own reprocessing of the public reads used fastp at Q25 and MiXCR and kept productive beta chains. Entries are consolidated by CDR3 protein sequence, retaining the most common genes and DNA. These V and J calls rely on TCRdb rather than the paper's analysis. Counted in this sample were about 260,000 distinct CDR3 sequences; about 20% of them appeared once. Roughly 8% of the sample goes to the ten largest clones.

The source is a male donor with ankylosing spondylitis or in good health (not recorded which). The sequenced sample consisted of blood, either unsorted or a sorted T cell fraction (not recorded which). The chain is assembled from TRBV5-1 and TRBJ1-1; 9 nucleotides in the junction match TRBD1. The CDR3 has the sequence CASSLTGTGKGTEAFF. The nucleotide sequence is given as TGCGCCAGCAGCTTGACCGGGACAGGGAAGGGAACTGAAGCTTTCTTT.